One and the same sample provided the 15 T cell receptor beta chains below, sequenced in a study of blood T cell repertoires in COVID-19. Sequencing used immunoSEQ multiplex PCR; TCRdb keeps in-frame clones, though not all of them. Of about 160,000 clones in the sample, around 92% were seen once. The sample comprised peripheral blood. These receptors were taken from a young man with COVID-19, enrolled during active disease.

The genes are TRBV7-2 and TRBJ1-1; TRBD1 aligns across 8 bases. Germline loops: CDR1 SGHTA, CDR2 FQGNSA. Unmatched junction bases numbered 4, after V lost 2 bases and J lost 2 bases. The CDR3 is 15 amino acids. In DNA, the CDR3 is TGTGCCAGCAGCTTACAAGGACAGGGTAACACTGAAGCTTTCTTT. Translating gives CASSLQGQGNTEAFF.

V is TRBV19 and J is TRBJ2-7, with TRBD2 matching 9 bases. In germline, CDR1 is LNHDA, CDR2 SQIVND (reference sequence). This CDR3 has 16 amino acids. With 4 bases clipped from V and 0 bases from J, the junction kept 7 bases outside the gene matches. CDR3 sequence: CASSTSTSGYSYEQYF. DNA of the CDR3: TGTGCCAGTAGTACCTCGACTAGCGGCTACTCCTACGAGCAGTACTTC.

This clone has a count of ten or more. This chain joins TRBV9 and TRBJ1-6, with no clear D. Germline V lookup: CDR1 SGDLS, CDR2 YYNGEE. The CDR3 contains 10 residues. Trimming pared 7 bases from V and 10 bases from J, leaving 6 bases between. The CDR3 DNA follows: TGTGCCAGCGGAGAATCACCCCTCCACTTT. It codes for CASGESPLHF.

CDR3 sequence (DNA): TGTGCCAGCAGCTCCGGGACTGAAGCTTTCTTT. It codes for CASSSGTEAFF. V and J are TRBV7-9 and TRBJ1-1; D unclear. V dropped 4 bases and J dropped 5 bases, with 5 bases sitting between them. This CDR3 is 11 amino acids long. The germline gives CDR1 SEHNR, CDR2 FQNEAQ (reference sequence).

V gene TRBV28 combines with J gene TRBJ2-3, with a possible D match to TRBD1 (6 bases). The CDR3 loop spans 13 amino acids. Germline assignment: CDR1 MDHEN and CDR2 SYDVKM. The V end lost 3 bases, the J end lost 10 bases, and 14 bases lay between the germline ends. The CDR3 is CASSLWTAGAQYF. CDR3 DNA sequence: TGTGCCAGCAGTTTGTGGACCGCAGGGGCGCAGTATTTT.

The chain uses TRBV28 and TRBJ2-1; TRBD1 might be the D (6 bases). Deletions cut 2 bases from V and 5 bases from J, with 10 bases between. The V gene's germline CDR1 is MDHEN and CDR2 SYDVKM. This CDR3 has 14 residues. The chain's CDR3 is CASSLSGGNNEQFF. The CDR3, as DNA: TGTGCCAGCAGTTTAAGTGGGGGCAACAATGAGCAGTTCTTC.

This clone occurred a few times. No DNA is shown, since the ends of the CDR3 on it are uncertain; the CDR3 is the one TCRdb lists. The J gene is TRBJ2-2, the V gene TRBV3-1 (or the pseudogene TRBV3-2); TRBD2, the D gene given by the table, was not confirmed from the DNA. Germline CDR1 reads LGHDT; CDR2 reads YNNKEL (reference sequence). The CDR3 is 14 amino acids long, termini counted. CDR3 amino acids: CASSQDGADGSCFF.

This clone was detected only a few times. This chain uses TRBV5-1 with TRBJ1-6; D unclear. The CDR3 runs to 15 residues. V lost 1 base and J lost 10, with 15 bases in between. Germline V gene data show CDR1 as SGHRS and CDR2 as YFSETQ. The chain's CDR3 is CASSLLVSGGSPLHF. In nucleotides, the CDR3 is TGCGCCAGCAGCTTGCTCGTCTCCGGAGGATCACCCCTCCACTTT.

Points on this clone: The same CDR3 also results from other DNA sequences found in this sample. The chain is built from TRBV6-5 and TRBJ2-1; no reliable D call. The V gene's germline CDR1 is MNHEY and CDR2 SVGAGI. With 2 bases removed from V and 0 bases from J, the gap between germline ends came to 8 bases. CDR3 length: 15 amino acids. The CDR3 nucleotides are TGTGCCAGCAGTTACGGTAGGAGCTCCTACAATGAGCAGTTCTTC. This gives the protein CASSYGRSSYNEQFF.

Of note for this clone: The sample carries other DNA sequences with the same CDR3. The chain couples TRBV2 to TRBJ1-5; D possibly corresponds to TRBD1 (6 bases). Trimming took off 4 bases at V and 2 bases at J, with 12 bases between the two ends. CDR1 and CDR2 from the germline V gene are SNHLY and FYNNEI. The CDR3 covers 15 residues. CDR3 coding DNA: TGTGCCAGCAGTGCTCCGGCAGGGGGCAATCAGCCCCAGCATTTT. Amino acid sequence: CASSAPAGGNQPQHF.

The gene calls are TRBV5-1 and TRBJ1-4; no firm D call. Trimming removed 0 bases from V and 7 bases from J, with 13 bases in between. The CDR3 totals 15 residues. Germline CDR1 SGHRS, CDR2 YFSETQ. CDR3 amino acids: CASSLAAQIGEKLFF. The CDR3 coding sequence is TGCGCCAGCAGCTTGGCCGCACAGATCGGTGAAAAACTGTTTTTT.

In its sample, this clone was seen once. The chain employs TRBV4-2 and TRBJ2-7; the D gene is possibly TRBD2 (5 bases). The germline gives CDR1 LGHNA, CDR2 YNFKEQ. Trimming shortened V by 3 bases and J by 2 bases, and 14 bases separated the two germline ends. The CDR3 consists of 15 residues. This CDR3 reads CASSHSSAGTYEQYF. CDR3 nucleotides: TGTGCCAGCAGCCATTCCTCAGCCGGGACCTACGAGCAGTACTTC.

The chain is built from TRBV27 and TRBJ2-3, with 12 bases identical to TRBD2. The germline gives CDR1 MNHEY, CDR2 SMNVEV (reference sequence). Trimming at V came to 3 bases and at J to 4 bases, leaving 14 bases not matched to a gene. This CDR3 is 19 amino acids long. The CDR3 DNA reads TGTGCCAGCAGTTTCGATACCCGTTGGACTAGCGGGATTCCAGATACGCAGTATTTT. Protein: CASSFDTRWTSGIPDTQYF.

J is TRBJ1-4 and V is TRBV7-9, with 7 positions matching TRBD1. This CDR3 comprises 15 residues. Losses at the gene ends were 3 bases for V and 4 bases for J; bases not matched to a gene: 5. Germline V CDR1 and CDR2: SEHNR, FQNEAQ (reference sequence). The CDR3 DNA follows: TGTGCCAGCAGCTTCGGGACAGCAAATAATGAAAAACTGTTTTTT. Residues: CASSFGTANNEKLFF.

This rearrangement joins TRBV27 to TRBJ2-2; 8 bases are shared with TRBD1. Looked up from germline, CDR1 is MNHEY and CDR2 is SMNVEV (reference sequence). Trimming cost V 6 bases and J 5 bases; bases outside gene matches: 5. The CDR3 runs 14 residues. In DNA, the CDR3 is TGTGCCAGCAGAGACAGGGGATGGACCGGGGAGCTGTTTTTT. The encoded protein is CASRDRGWTGELFF.